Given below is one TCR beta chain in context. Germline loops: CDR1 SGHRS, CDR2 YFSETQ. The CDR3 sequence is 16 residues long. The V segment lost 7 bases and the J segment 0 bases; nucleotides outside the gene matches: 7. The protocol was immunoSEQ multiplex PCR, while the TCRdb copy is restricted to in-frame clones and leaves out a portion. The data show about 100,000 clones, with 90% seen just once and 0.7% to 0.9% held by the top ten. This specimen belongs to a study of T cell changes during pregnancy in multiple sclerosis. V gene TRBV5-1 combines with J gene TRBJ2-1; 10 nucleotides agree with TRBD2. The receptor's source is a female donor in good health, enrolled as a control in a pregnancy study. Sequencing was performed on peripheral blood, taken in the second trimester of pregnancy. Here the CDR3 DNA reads TGCGCCAGCGGGACTAGCGCCCCGAGCTCCTACAATGAGCAGTTCTTC. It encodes CASGTSAPSSYNEQFF.